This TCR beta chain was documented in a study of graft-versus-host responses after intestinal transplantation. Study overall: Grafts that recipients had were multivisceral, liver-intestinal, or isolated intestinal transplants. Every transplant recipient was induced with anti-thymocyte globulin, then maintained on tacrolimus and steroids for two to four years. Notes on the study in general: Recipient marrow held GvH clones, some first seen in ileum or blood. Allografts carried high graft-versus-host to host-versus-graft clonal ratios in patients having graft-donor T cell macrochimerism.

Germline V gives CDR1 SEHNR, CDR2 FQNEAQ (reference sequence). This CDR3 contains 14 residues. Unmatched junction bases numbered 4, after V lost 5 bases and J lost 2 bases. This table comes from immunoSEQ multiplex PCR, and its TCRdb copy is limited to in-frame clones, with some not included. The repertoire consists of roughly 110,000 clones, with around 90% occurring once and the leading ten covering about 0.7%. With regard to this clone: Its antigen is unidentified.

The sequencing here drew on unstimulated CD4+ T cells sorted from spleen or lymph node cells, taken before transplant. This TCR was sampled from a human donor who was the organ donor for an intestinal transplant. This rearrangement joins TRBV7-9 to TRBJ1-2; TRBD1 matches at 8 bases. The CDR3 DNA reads TGTGCCAGCAGCCAATGGACAGGGAACTATGGCTACACCTTC. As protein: CASSQWTGNYGYTF.